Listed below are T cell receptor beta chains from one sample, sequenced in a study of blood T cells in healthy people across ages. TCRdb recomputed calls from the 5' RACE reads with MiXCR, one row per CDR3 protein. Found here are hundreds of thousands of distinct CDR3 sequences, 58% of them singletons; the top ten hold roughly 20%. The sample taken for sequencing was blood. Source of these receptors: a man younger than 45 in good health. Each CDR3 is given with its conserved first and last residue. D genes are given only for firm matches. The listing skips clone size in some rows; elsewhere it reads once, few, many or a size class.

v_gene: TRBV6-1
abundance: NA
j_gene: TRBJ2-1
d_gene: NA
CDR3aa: CASSEAGADNEQFF
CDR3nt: TGTGCCAGCAGTGAAGCAGGGGCAGACAATGAGCAGTTCTTC

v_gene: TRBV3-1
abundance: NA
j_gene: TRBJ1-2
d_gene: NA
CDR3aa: CASSQDLGPYGYTF
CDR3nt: TGCGCCAGCAGCCAAGATCTAGGGCCCTATGGCTACACCTTC

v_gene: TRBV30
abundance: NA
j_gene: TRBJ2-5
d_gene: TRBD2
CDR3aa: CAWSGPRALAGVMETQYF
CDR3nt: TGTGCCTGGAGTGGGCCAAGGGCACTAGCGGGGGTTATGGAGACCCAGTACTTC

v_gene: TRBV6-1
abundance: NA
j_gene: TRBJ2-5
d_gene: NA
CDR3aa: CASSSGGAGETQYF
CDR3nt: TGTGCCAGCAGCTCAGGGGGGGCCGGAGAGACCCAGTACTTC

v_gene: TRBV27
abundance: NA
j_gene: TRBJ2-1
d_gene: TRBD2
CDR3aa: CASSVIGLAGNEQFF
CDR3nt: TGTGCCAGCAGTGTGATAGGACTAGCGGGAAATGAGCAGTTCTTC

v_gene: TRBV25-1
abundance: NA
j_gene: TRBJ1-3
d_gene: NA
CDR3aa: CASSEPRAGNTIYF
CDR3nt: TGTGCCAGCAGTGAACCCCGCGCCGGAAACACCATATATTTT

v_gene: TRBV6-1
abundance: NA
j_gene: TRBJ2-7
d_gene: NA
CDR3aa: CASRASPGQNYEQYF
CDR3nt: TGTGCCAGCAGAGCTTCTCCGGGACAAAATTACGAGCAGTACTTC

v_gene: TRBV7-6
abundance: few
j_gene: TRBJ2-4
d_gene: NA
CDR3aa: CASSSPGRRNIQYF
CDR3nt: TGTGCCAGCAGCTCACCGGGACGGCGAAACATTCAGTACTTC

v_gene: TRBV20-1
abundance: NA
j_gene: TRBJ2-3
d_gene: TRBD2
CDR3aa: CSADNRAGGDTQYF
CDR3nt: TGCAGTGCTGACAATCGGGCGGGGGGAGATACGCAGTATTTT

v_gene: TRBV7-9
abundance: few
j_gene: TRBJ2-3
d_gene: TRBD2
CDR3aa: CASSLSGYRDTQYF
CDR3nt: TGTGCCAGCAGCCTTAGCGGGTACCGGGATACGCAGTATTTT

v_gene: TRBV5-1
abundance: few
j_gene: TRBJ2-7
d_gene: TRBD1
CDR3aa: CASSTEPGQPQDEQYF
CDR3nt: TGCGCCAGCAGCACCGAGCCGGGACAGCCTCAAGACGAGCAGTACTTC

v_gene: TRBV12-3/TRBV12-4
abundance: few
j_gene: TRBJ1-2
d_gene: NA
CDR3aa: CASSSAPNYGYTF
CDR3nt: TGTGCCAGCAGTTCAGCCCCCAACTATGGCTACACCTTC

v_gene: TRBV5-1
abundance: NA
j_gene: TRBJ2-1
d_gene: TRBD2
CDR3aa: CASSSMTSGKGAEQFF
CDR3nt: TGCGCCAGCAGCTCGATGACTAGCGGGAAAGGGGCTGAGCAGTTCTTC

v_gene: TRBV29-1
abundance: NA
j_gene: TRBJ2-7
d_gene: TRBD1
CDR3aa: CSGGQGAYEQYF
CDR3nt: TGCAGCGGGGGACAGGGTGCCTACGAGCAGTACTTC

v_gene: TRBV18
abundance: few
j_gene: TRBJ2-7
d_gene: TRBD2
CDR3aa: CASSPETSRYEQYF
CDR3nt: TGTGCCAGCTCACCGGAGACTAGCCGGTACGAGCAGTACTTC

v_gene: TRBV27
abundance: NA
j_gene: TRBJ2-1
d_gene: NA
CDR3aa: CASSFQNGNEQFF
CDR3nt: TGTGCCAGCAGTTTTCAGAATGGGAATGAGCAGTTCTTC

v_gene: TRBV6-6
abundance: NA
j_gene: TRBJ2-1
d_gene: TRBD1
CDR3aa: CASKWKQGEWNEQFF
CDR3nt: TGTGCCAGCAAATGGAAGCAGGGGGAATGGAATGAGCAGTTCTTC

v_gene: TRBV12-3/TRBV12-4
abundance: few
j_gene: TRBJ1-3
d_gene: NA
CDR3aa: CASSRDRLSGNTIYF
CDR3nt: TGTGCCAGCAGCCGCGACAGGCTCTCTGGAAACACCATATATTTT

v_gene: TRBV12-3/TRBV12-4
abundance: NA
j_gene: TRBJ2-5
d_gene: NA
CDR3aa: CASSFGGAGVETQYF
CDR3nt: TGTGCCAGCAGTTTTGGGGGGGCGGGAGTGGAGACCCAGTACTTC

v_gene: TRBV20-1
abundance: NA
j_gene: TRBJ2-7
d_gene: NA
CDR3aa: CSASTGTRPYEQYF
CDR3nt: TGCAGTGCTAGTACCGGGACACGACCCTACGAGCAGTACTTC

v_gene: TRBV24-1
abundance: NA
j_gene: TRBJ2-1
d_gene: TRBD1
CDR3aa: CATNTTWTGIGNEQFF
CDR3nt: TGTGCCACGAATACCACATGGACAGGGATTGGAAATGAGCAGTTCTTC

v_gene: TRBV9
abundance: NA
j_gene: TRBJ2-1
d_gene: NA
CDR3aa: CASSVSGSFDEQFF
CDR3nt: TGTGCCAGCAGCGTAAGTGGGAGTTTCGATGAGCAGTTCTTC

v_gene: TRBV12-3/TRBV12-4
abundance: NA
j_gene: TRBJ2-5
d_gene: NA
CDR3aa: CASSSRMTREETQYF
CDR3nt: TGTGCCAGCAGTTCCCGAATGACGCGCGAAGAGACCCAGTACTTC

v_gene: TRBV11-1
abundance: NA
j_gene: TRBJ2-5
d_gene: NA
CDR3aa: CASSPRTGLQETQYF
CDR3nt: TGTGCCAGCAGTCCCCGAACAGGGCTCCAAGAGACCCAGTACTTC

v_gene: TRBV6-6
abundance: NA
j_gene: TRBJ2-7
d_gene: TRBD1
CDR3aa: CASLVAGGGEQYF
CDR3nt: TGTGCCAGCCTAGTCGCAGGGGGCGGCGAGCAGTACTTC

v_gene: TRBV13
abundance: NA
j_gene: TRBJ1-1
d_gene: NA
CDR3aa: CASSLRDYGEAFF
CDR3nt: TGTGCCAGCAGCTTACGGGATTATGGTGAAGCTTTCTTT

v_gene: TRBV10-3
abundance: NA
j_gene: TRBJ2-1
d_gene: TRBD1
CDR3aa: CAISADRGSVYEQFF
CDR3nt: TGTGCCATCAGTGCCGACAGGGGATCGGTCTATGAGCAGTTCTTC

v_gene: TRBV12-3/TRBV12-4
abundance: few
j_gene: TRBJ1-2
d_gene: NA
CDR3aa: CASRVGNYGYTF
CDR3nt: TGTGCCAGTCGGGTGGGTAACTATGGCTACACCTTC

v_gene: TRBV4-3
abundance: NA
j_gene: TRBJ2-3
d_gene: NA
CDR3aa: CASSQEESTDTQYF
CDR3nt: TGCGCCAGCAGCCAAGAGGAGAGCACAGATACGCAGTATTTT

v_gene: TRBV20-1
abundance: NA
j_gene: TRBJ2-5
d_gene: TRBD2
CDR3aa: CSARPSGQGTQYF
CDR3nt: TGCAGTGCTAGACCTAGCGGCCAAGGGACCCAGTACTTC

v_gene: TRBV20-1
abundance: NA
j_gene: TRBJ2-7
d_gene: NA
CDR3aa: CSAKDVAGSSYEQYF
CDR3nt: TGCAGTGCTAAGGACGTGGCGGGGAGCTCCTACGAGCAGTACTTC

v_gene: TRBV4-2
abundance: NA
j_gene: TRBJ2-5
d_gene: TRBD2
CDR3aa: CASSLRGGQDRILETQYF
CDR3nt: TGTGCCAGCAGCCTCCGGGGGGGGCAGGACAGAATCTTGGAGACCCAGTACTTC

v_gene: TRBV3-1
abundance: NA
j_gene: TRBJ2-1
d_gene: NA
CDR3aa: CASSQKPGNEQFF
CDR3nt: TGTGCCAGCAGCCAAAAACCGGGCAATGAGCAGTTCTTC

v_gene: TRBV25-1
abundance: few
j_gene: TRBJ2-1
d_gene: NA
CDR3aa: CASSRIGSEQFF
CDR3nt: TGTGCCAGCAGTCGGATAGGGAGTGAGCAGTTCTTC

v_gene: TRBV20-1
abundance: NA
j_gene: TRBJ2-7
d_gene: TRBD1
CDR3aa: CSAGTGDVYEQYF
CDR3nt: TGCAGTGCTGGGACAGGGGACGTCTACGAGCAGTACTTC